The rows below give T cell receptor beta chains drawn from one sample of a study of graft-versus-host responses after intestinal transplantation. Produced via immunoSEQ multiplex PCR; TCRdb's table is partial and in-frame only. Of 95,000 to 110,000 clones in the sample, approximately 84% were seen once. These receptors' antigens are unknown. The input for sequencing was unstimulated CD4+ T cells sorted from spleen or lymph node cells, taken before intestinal transplant. The source is a human donor who received an intestinal transplant. The CDR3 runs from the conserved cysteine through the conserved F or W. D genes are given only for firm matches. Size is omitted from some rows. Given values are once, few, many or a class for expanded clones.

v_gene,d_gene,j_gene,abundance,CDR3aa,CDR3nt
TRBV11-3,.,TRBJ1-3,.,CASSSRTDPTIYF,TGTGCCAGCAGCTCCAGGACGGATCCAACCATATATTTT
TRBV6-5,TRBD2,TRBJ2-5,.,CASSFLAGVEVETQYF,TGTGCCAGCAGTTTCCTAGCGGGAGTTGAGGTAGAGACCCAGTACTTC
TRBV6-1,TRBD1,TRBJ1-1,.,CASTTTGGLNTEAFF,TGTGCCAGCACCACCACAGGGGGCCTGAACACTGAAGCTTTCTTT
TRBV5-4,TRBD2,TRBJ2-2,once,CASSLSGGYTGELFF,TGTGCCAGCAGCTTGTCGGGAGGGTACACCGGGGAGCTGTTTTTT
TRBV15,.,TRBJ1-6,.,CATSRDLSPLHF,TGTGCCACCAGCAGAGATCTCTCACCCCTCCACTTT
TRBV2,TRBD2,TRBJ2-5,.,CASSWGLPQETQYF,TGTGCCAGCAGTTGGGGACTACCGCAAGAGACCCAGTACTTC
TRBV6-5,TRBD2,TRBJ2-1,.,CASSRTSGGNEQFF,TGTGCCAGCAGTCGGACTAGCGGGGGGAATGAGCAGTTCTTC
TRBV18,TRBD2,TRBJ2-5,.,CASSPRGASGQETQYF,TGTGCCAGCTCCCCCCGAGGTGCTAGCGGACAAGAGACCCAGTACTTC
TRBV5-1,.,TRBJ1-2,.,CASSLTQAGDGYTF,TGCGCCAGCAGCTTAACCCAGGCGGGGGATGGCTACACCTTC
TRBV28,.,TRBJ2-5,.,CASSSRGVQETQYF,TGTGCCAGCAGTTCTAGGGGAGTACAAGAGACCCAGTACTTC
TRBV11-2,TRBD1,TRBJ2-7,.,CASSVDRDGEQYF,TGTGCCAGCAGCGTGGACAGGGATGGCGAGCAGTACTTC
TRBV5-4,.,TRBJ2-1,.,CASTIRQHIGSYNEQFF,TGTGCCAGCACCATAAGACAGCACATAGGATCCTACAATGAGCAGTTCTTC
TRBV11-2,.,TRBJ2-7,.,CASSMDNSYEQYF,TGTGCCAGCAGCATGGACAATTCCTACGAGCAGTACTTC
TRBV19,TRBD2,TRBJ2-3,.,CASKGGREDTQYF,TGTGCCAGTAAGGGCGGGAGAGAGGATACGCAGTATTTT